This entry features one TCR beta chain sequence. Clones were sequenced by immunoSEQ multiplex PCR, and TCRdb holds only the in-frame ones, with some missing. The profile covers 200,000 to 250,000 clones, with less than 90% appearing a single time and approximately 5.1% taken by the ten largest. These data originate in a study of blood T cell repertoires in COVID-19. This CDR3 contains 15 residues. In germline, CDR1 is GTSNPN, CDR2 SVGIG (reference sequence). V was pared by 2 bases and J by 2 bases, with 7 bases of the junction left unmatched. The material sequenced was peripheral blood. This chain connects TRBV30 to TRBJ2-3; 7 nucleotides align to TRBD1. This clonotype was obtained from a woman aged 60 to 75 who had recovered from COVID-19. The CDR3 nucleotides are TGTGCCTGGAGTCCGACAGGGAATCCCACAGATACGCAGTATTTT. It encodes CAWSPTGNPTDTQYF.